A selection of T cell receptor beta chains follows, all from one sample in a study of blood T cell repertoires in COVID-19. Profiled with immunoSEQ multiplex PCR; TCRdb holds only in-frame clones, not every one. The table records 65,000 to 90,000 clones, about nine tenths of them present only once. Input material: peripheral blood. All receptors come from a human donor in a cohort sampled during active COVID-19. Each CDR3 is given with its conserved first and last residue. A D gene is named only where the DNA matches it firmly. Part of the rows lack a size; the others show once, few, many or a class for expanded clones.

D gene	V gene	clone size	J gene	CDR3 DNA	CDR3 protein
-	TRBV4-2	-	TRBJ2-5	TGTGCCAGCAGCCAAGGAGGGATAGACACCCAGTACTTC	CASSQGGIDTQYF
TRBD1	TRBV29-1	-	TRBJ2-1	TGCAGCGTTCGGCCGACAGGGGGGACCTACAATGAGCAGTTCTTC	CSVRPTGGTYNEQFF
-	TRBV6-2/TRBV6-3	-	TRBJ2-7	TGTGCCAGCAGTTACCGTAAGAAGACAGGTTCGGACGAGCAGTACTTC	CASSYRKKTGSDEQYF
TRBD2	TRBV6-5	once	TRBJ2-1	TGTGCCAGCAGCGTAGCGGGGGATTACAATGAGCAGTTCTTC	CASSVAGDYNEQFF
-	TRBV4-2	once	TRBJ2-3	TGTGCCAGCAGCCAAGGATACAGGGCCTCGGGCACAGATACGCAGTATTTT	CASSQGYRASGTDTQYF
-	TRBV6-1	-	TRBJ2-3	TGTGCCAGCAGTGAAAGGGTCAGCGGTGGAACAGATACGCAGTATTTT	CASSERVSGGTDTQYF
-	TRBV2	-	TRBJ2-4	TGTGCCAGCATGAGTCCCGGGGTGGACATTCAGTACTTC	CASMSPGVDIQYF
TRBD1	TRBV7-8	once	TRBJ2-7	TGTGCCAGCAGCTCACAGGGGACCTACTCCTACGAGCAGTACTTC	CASSSQGTYSYEQYF
-	TRBV6-6	-	TRBJ2-7	TGTGCCAGCAGTTATCTTACAACAGGAGCCTCCTACGAGCAGTACTTC	CASSYLTTGASYEQYF
TRBD2	TRBV5-4	-	TRBJ2-7	TGTGCCAGCAGCTTTAGCGGGGGGGCTCTCGGTTACGAGCAGTACTTC	CASSFSGGALGYEQYF
-	TRBV25-1	-	TRBJ1-2	TGTGCCAGCATGGCGCCGGGACTAGTCTATGGCTACACCTTC	CASMAPGLVYGYTF
-	TRBV19	-	TRBJ1-1	TGTGCCAGTAGGGCCTGGCGGGGGGATAGTAGGACTGAAGCTTTCTTT	CASRAWRGDSRTEAFF
TRBD1	TRBV6-1	-	TRBJ1-1	TGTGCCAGCAGTGAAGCCGGACAGGGCTACGGGCTGGACACTGAAGCTTTCTTT	CASSEAGQGYGLDTEAFF
-	TRBV4-2	-	TRBJ1-1	TGTGCCAGCAGCCAATCCTTAATCTCGAACACTGAAGCTTTCTTT	CASSQSLISNTEAFF
TRBD2	TRBV5-1	once	TRBJ2-7	TGCGCCAGTGCAAGCGGGGGGGCCTACGAGCAGTACTTC	CASASGGAYEQYF
TRBD1	TRBV4-1	-	TRBJ2-5	TGCGCCAGCAGCCTGGGACAGGGTGTGAGAGAGACCCAGTACTTC	CASSLGQGVRETQYF
-	TRBV10-3	-	TRBJ1-5	TGTGCCATCAGTGATCAGGTGAGTCAGCCCCAGCATTTT	CAISDQVSQPQHF
-	TRBV4-2	-	TRBJ1-2	TGTGCCAGCAGCCAAGGACAGGACTATGGCTACACCTTC	CASSQGQDYGYTF
-	TRBV3-1/TRBV3-2	-	TRBJ1-3	TGTGCCAGCAGCCAAGGGACAGCGTCTAACACCATATATTTT	CASSQGTASNTIYF
-	TRBV19	-	TRBJ1-5	TGTGCCAGTGCCCGGAGTTTAAGCGGTCAGCCCCAGCATTTT	CASARSLSGQPQHF